This TCR beta chain was recorded in a study of blood T cell repertoires in COVID-19. Study summary: T cells, B-cell-depleted T cells, or PBMCs provided the cDNA or gDNA that served as material.

In the study's own analysis: Cell counts per sample came from amplifying reference gene primers. Profiled with immunoSEQ multiplex PCR; TCRdb holds only in-frame clones, not every one. V, J and clone size derive from that table, while D and trimming were established from the DNA sequence. The sample records roughly 120,000 clones, approximately 90% being singletons. The sequenced material came from peripheral blood. This sequence was found in a woman in her fifties or sixties with acute or convalescent COVID-19.

The CDR3 DNA follows: TGCGCCAGCAGCGGACCTAGCGGGAGACGTGAGACCCAGTACTTC. As protein: CASSGPSGRRETQYF. This rearrangement joins TRBV5-1 to TRBJ2-5; the match to TRBD2 covers 10 bases. V dropped 4 bases and J dropped 5; count of bases not matched to a gene: 8. The CDR3 spans 15 residues. The germline V gene has CDR1 SGHRS and CDR2 YFSETQ.